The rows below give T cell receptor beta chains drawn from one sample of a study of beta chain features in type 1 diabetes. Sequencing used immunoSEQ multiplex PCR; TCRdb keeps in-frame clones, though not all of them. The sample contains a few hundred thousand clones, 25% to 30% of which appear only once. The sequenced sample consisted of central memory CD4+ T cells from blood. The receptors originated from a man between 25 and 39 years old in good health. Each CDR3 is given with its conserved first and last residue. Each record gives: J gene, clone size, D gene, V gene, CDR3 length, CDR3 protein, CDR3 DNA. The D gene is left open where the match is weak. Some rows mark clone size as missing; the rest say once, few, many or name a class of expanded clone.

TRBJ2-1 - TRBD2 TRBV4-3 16 CASSQDPSGGYNEQFF TGCGCCAGCAGCCAAGATCCAAGCGGGGGATACAATGAGCAGTTCTTC
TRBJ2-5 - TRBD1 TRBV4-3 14 CASSHGTGLETQYF TGCGCCAGCAGCCACGGGACAGGACTAGAGACCCAGTACTTC
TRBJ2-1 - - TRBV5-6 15 CASSSRPGSYNEQFF TGTGCCAGCAGCTCCCGACCGGGTTCCTACAATGAGCAGTTCTTC
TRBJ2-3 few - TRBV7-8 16 CASSHRDLRPTDTQYF TGTGCCAGCAGCCACCGGGACCTCCGTCCCACAGATACGCAGTATTTT
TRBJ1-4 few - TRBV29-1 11 CSVELNEKLFF TGCAGCGTTGAGCTGAATGAAAAACTGTTTTTT
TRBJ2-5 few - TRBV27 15 CASSSKSGQQETQYF TGTGCCAGCAGCTCGAAATCGGGCCAGCAAGAGACCCAGTACTTC
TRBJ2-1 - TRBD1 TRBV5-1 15 CASSLMGQGNNEQFF TGCGCCAGCAGCCTTATGGGACAGGGAAACAATGAGCAGTTCTTC
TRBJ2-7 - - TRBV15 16 CATSRDAPGVSYEQYF TGTGCCACCAGCAGAGATGCCCCGGGGGTATCCTACGAGCAGTACTTC
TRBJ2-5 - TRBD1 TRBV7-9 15 CASSPGTGESETQYF TGTGCCAGCAGTCCCGGGACAGGGGAGTCGGAGACCCAGTACTTC
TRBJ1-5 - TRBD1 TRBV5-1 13 CASSLGQNQPQHF TGCGCCAGCAGCCTGGGACAGAATCAGCCCCAGCATTTT
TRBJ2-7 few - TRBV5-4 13 CASSPAGPYEQYF TGTGCCAGCAGCCCTGCCGGACCCTACGAGCAGTACTTC
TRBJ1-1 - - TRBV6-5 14 CASSYDRTNTEAFF TGTGCCAGCAGTTACGACAGGACGAACACTGAAGCTTTCTTT
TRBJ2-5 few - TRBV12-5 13 CASAKGTQETQYF TGTGCTAGTGCGAAGGGAACCCAAGAGACCCAGTACTTC
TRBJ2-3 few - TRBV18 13 CASSRDAGDTQYF TGTGCCAGCTCAAGGGACGCGGGGGATACGCAGTATTTT
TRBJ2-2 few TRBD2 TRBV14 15 CASSRTGGNTGELFF TGTGCCAGCAGCCGTACGGGGGGTAACACCGGGGAGCTGTTTTTT
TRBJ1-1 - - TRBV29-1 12 CSVSGDPQEAFF TGCAGCGTATCCGGAGACCCTCAAGAGGCTTTCTTT
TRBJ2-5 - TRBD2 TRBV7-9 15 CASSFGSGAQETQYF TGTGCCAGCAGCTTTGGGAGCGGGGCTCAGGAGACCCAGTACTTC
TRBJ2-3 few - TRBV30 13 CAWSVLWKDTQYF TGTGCCTGGAGTGTACTGTGGAAAGATACGCAGTATTTT
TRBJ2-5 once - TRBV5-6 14 CASSFMWAQETQYF TGTGCCAGCAGCTTTATGTGGGCCCAAGAGACCCAGTACTTC
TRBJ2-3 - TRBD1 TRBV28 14 CASRRTGAADTQYF TGTGCCAGCAGAAGAACAGGGGCGGCAGATACGCAGTATTTT
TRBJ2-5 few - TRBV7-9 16 CASSAFLDASIETQYF TGTGCCAGCTCAGCTTTCCTTGACGCCTCGATCGAGACCCAGTACTTC
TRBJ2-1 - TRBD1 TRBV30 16 CARDTGASSLGNEQFF TGTGCCAGGGATACAGGGGCATCCTCCCTGGGAAATGAGCAGTTCTTC
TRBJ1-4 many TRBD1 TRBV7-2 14 CASSSRDRWGKLFF TGTGCCAGCAGCTCCCGGGACAGGTGGGGAAAACTGTTTTTT
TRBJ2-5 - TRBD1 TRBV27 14 CASRGQGLGETQYF TGTGCCAGCAGGGGACAGGGGCTAGGAGAGACCCAGTACTTC
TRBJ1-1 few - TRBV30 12 CAWRTENTEAFF TGTGCCTGGAGAACGGAGAACACTGAAGCTTTCTTT
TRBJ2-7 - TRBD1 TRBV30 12 CAWSVQGYEQYF TGTGCCTGGAGTGTACAGGGGTACGAGCAGTACTTC
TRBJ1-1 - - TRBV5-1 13 CASSRLGNTEAFF TGCGCCAGCAGTAGATTAGGGAACACTGAAGCTTTCTTT
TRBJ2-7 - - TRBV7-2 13 CASSSRQANEQYF TGTGCCAGCAGCAGTCGACAGGCTAACGAGCAGTACTTC
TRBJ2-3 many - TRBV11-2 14 CASSSRLVGDTQYF TGTGCCAGCAGCTCGCGGCTAGTTGGCGATACGCAGTATTTT
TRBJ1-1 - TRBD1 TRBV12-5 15 CASGTGQGKSTEAFF TGTGCTAGTGGGACCGGACAGGGTAAGAGCACTGAAGCTTTCTTT
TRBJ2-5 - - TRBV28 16 CASSPLGTGERETQYF TGTGCCAGCAGTCCCCTGGGAACGGGAGAACGGGAGACCCAGTACTTC
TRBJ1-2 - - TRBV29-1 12 CSVEEAGYGYTF TGCAGCGTTGAAGAAGCAGGGTACGGCTACACCTTC
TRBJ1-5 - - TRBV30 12 CAWSDREQPQHF TGTGCCTGGAGTGACAGGGAGCAGCCCCAGCATTTT
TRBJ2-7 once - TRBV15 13 CATSRDQDDEQYF TGTGCCACCAGCAGAGACCAAGACGACGAGCAGTACTTC
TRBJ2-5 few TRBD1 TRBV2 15 CASARQAQGKETQYF TGTGCCAGCGCCCGCCAAGCACAGGGGAAGGAGACCCAGTACTTC
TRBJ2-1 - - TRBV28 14 CATLKGLPYNEQFF TGTGCCACCCTTAAGGGACTGCCTTACAATGAGCAGTTCTTC
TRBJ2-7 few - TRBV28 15 CASSWPGTSTYEQYF TGTGCCAGCAGCTGGCCCGGGACATCTACCTACGAGCAGTACTTC
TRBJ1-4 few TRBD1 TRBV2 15 CASSEKTGRNEKLFF TGTGCCAGCAGTGAGAAGACAGGGCGTAATGAAAAACTGTTTTTT
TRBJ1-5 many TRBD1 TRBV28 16 CASQSGGRISNQPQHF TGTGCCAGTCAGTCAGGGGGGCGGATTAGCAATCAGCCCCAGCATTTT
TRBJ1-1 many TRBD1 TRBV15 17 CATSRSTGGSANTEAFF TGTGCCACCAGCAGATCTACAGGGGGTAGTGCGAACACTGAAGCTTTCTTT
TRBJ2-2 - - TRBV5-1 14 CASSLDPQTGELFF TGCGCCAGCAGCTTGGACCCCCAAACCGGGGAGCTGTTTTTT
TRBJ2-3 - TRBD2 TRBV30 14 CAWKGLADADTQYF TGTGCCTGGAAGGGACTAGCGGACGCAGATACGCAGTATTTT
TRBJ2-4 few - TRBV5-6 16 CASSSRTDLAKNIQYF TGTGCCAGCAGCTCTCGGACAGATCTAGCCAAAAACATTCAGTACTTC
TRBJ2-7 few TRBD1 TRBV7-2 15 CASSLAGTGPYEQYF TGTGCCAGCAGCTTGGCCGGGACAGGCCCCTACGAGCAGTACTTC
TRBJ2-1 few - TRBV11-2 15 CASSLVTAANNEQFF TGTGCCAGCAGCTTAGTGACGGCGGCTAACAATGAGCAGTTCTTC
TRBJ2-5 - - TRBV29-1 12 CSVNGLEETQYF TGCAGCGTCAACGGACTTGAAGAGACCCAGTACTTC
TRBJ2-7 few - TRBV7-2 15 CASSLTMQDSYEQYF TGTGCCAGCAGCTTAACTATGCAGGATTCCTACGAGCAGTACTTC
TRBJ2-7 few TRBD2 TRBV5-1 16 CASSLSGVRGISEQYF TGCGCCAGCAGCTTGAGCGGGGTGAGGGGAATTTCCGAGCAGTACTTC
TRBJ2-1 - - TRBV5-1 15 CASSPRGAMDNKQFF TGCGCCAGCAGCCCCAGAGGAGCGATGGATAATAAGCAGTTCTTC
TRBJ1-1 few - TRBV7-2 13 CASSPPDGRGAFF TGTGCCAGCAGCCCCCCTGACGGCCGAGGGGCTTTCTTT
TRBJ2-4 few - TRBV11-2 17 CASSLEVSGAVGNIQYF TGTGCCAGCAGCTTAGAGGTTTCTGGTGCGGTGGGGAACATTCAGTACTTC
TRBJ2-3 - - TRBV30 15 CAWSTGLRGTDTQYF TGTGCCTGGAGCACCGGACTTAGAGGCACAGATACGCAGTATTTT